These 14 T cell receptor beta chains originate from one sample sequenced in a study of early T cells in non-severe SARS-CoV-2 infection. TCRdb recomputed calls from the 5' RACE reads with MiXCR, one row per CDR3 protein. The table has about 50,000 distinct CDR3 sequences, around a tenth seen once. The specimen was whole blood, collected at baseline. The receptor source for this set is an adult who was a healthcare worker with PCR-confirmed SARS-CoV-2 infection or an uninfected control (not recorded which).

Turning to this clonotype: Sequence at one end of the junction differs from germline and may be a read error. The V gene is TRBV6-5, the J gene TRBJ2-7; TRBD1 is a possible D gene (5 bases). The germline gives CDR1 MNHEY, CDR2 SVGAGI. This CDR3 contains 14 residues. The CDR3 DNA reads TGTGCCAGCAGTTACGCCCAGGGAATCTACGAGCAGCACTTC. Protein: CASSYAQGIYEQHF.

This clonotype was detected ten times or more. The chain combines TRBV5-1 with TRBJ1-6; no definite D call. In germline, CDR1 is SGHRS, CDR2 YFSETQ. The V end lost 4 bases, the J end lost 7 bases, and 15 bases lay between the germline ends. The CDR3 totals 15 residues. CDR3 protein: CASSAPEAGNSPLHF. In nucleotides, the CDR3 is TGCGCCAGCAGCGCCCCAGAAGCGGGGAATTCACCCCTCCACTTT. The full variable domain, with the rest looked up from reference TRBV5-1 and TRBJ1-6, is KAGVTQTPRYLIKTRGQQVTLSCSPISGHRSVSWYQQTPGQGLQFLFEYFSETQRNKGNFPGRFSGRQFSNSRSEMNVSTLELGDSALYLCASSAPEAGNSPLHFGNGTRLTVT.

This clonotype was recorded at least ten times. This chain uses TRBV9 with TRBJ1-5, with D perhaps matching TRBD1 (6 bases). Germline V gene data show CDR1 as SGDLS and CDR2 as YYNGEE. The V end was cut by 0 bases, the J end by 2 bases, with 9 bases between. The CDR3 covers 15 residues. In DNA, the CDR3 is TGTGCCAGCAGCGTAGGGGGGGCAGGCAATCAGCCCCAGCATTTT. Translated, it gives CASSVGGAGNQPQHF.

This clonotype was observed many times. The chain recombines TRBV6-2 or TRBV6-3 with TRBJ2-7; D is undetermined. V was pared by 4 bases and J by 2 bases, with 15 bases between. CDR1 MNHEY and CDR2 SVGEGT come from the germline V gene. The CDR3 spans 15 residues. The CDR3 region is CASSSPATVAYEQYF. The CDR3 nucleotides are TGTGCCAGCAGTTCACCCGCCACGGTAGCCTACGAGCAGTACTTC.

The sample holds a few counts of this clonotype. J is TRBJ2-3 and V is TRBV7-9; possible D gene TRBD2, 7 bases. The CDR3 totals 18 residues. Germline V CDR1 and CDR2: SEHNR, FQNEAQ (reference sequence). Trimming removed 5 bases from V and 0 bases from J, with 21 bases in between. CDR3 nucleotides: TGTGCCAGCAGCACAACCAGGGGCGGGAGAACTAGCACAGATACGCAGTATTTT. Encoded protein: CASSTTRGGRTSTDTQYF.

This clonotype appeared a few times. The CDR3 region has the DNA TGTGCCAGCGCCAGTAAGGGATCGCAGTATTTT. Translated: CASASKGSQYF. V and J are TRBV28 and TRBJ2-3; no firm D call. CDR1 MDHEN and CDR2 SYDVKM come from the germline V gene. The V end lost 8 bases, the J end lost 10 bases, and 13 bases lay between the germline ends. CDR3 size: 11 residues.

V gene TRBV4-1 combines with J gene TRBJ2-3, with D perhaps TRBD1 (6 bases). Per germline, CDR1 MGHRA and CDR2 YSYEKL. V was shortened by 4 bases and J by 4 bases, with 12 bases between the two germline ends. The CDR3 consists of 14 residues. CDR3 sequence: CASSPRQAPDTQYF. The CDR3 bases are TGCGCCAGCAGCCCGCGACAGGCCCCAGATACGCAGTATTTT.

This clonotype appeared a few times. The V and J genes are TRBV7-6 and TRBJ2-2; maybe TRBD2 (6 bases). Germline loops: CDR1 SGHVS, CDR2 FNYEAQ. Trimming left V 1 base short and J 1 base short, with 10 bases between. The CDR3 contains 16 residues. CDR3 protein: CASSLVGGKNTGELFF. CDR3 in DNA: TGTGCCAGCAGCTTAGTAGGCGGGAAGAACACCGGGGAGCTGTTTTTT.

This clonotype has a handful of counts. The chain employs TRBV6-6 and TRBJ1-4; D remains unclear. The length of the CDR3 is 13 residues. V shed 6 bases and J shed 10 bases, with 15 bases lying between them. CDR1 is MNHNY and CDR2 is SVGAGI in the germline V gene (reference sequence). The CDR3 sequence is CASRPGGGGKLFF. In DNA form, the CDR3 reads TGTGCCAGCAGGCCCGGAGGCGGTGGAAAACTGTTTTTT.

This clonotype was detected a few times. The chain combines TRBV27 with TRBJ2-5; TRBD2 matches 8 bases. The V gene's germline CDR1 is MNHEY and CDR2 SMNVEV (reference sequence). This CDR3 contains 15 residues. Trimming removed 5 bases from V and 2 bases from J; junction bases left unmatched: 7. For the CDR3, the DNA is TGTGCCAGCAGTCACGTTTCGGGGGGGCAAGAGACCCAGTACTTC. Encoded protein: CASSHVSGGQETQYF.

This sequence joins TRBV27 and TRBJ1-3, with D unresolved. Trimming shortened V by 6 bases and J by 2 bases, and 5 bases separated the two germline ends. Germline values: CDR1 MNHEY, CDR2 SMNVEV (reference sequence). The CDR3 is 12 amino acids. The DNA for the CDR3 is TGTGCCAGCAGGTCCACTGGAAACACCATATATTTT. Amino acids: CASRSTGNTIYF.

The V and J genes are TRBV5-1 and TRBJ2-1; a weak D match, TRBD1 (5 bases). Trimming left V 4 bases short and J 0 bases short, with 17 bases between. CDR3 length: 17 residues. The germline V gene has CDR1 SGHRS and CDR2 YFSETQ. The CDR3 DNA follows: TGCGCCAGCAGCCCGGCGCAGGGCCCGAGCTCCTACAATGAGCAGTTCTTC. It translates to CASSPAQGPSSYNEQFF.

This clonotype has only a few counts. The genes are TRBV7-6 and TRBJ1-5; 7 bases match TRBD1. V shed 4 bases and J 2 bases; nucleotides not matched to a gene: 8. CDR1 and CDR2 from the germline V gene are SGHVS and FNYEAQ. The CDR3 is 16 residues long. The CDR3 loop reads CASSSGTEFGNQPQHF. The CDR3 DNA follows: TGTGCCAGCAGCTCAGGGACAGAATTTGGCAATCAGCCCCAGCATTTT.

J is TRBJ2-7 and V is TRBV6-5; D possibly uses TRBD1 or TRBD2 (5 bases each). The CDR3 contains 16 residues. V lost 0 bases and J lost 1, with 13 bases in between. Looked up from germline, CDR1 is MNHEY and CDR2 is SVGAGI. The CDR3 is CASSYSTGRRSYEQYF. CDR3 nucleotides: TGTGCCAGCAGTTACTCAACGGGGCGAAGGTCCTACGAGCAGTACTTC.